This T cell receptor beta chain comes out of a study of shared clonotypes between healthy human individuals. Trimming removed 2 bases from V and 2 bases from J; junction bases left unmatched: 8. Germline values: CDR1 KGHSH, CDR2 LQKENI. The CDR3 has 16 residues. Note on this clone: Its specificity is not known.

General study findings and limits: Richness estimates generally favored naive over memory subsets. Compared with clonotypes that all four donors shared, non-shared clonotypes had lower generation probabilities.

Positive CCR7 selection of CD45RO-negative cells yielded the naive CD8 cells, and terminally differentiated effector memory CD45RA+ cells were excluded. Donors were healthy HIV-negative adults without recent acute infections or vaccinations. Donors were Caucasian adults residing in Nashville, Tennessee, USA. Assay used: immunoSEQ multiplex PCR; TCRdb lists only in-frame clones, some missing. Of about 2 million clones listed, just under 95% are singletons. The sequenced sample was naive CD8+ T cells sorted from blood. V usage is TRBV18 and J usage is TRBJ2-7; 8 nucleotides line up with TRBD1. This receptor was identified in a man between 18 and 29 years old in good health. The CDR3 protein is CASSPGGGTGAYEQYF. The CDR3 coding sequence is TGTGCCAGCTCACCAGGGGGTGGGACAGGAGCCTACGAGCAGTACTTC.